The 10 T cell receptor beta chains given below trace back to one sample, sequenced in a study of beta chain features in type 1 diabetes. All of the isolated RNA was reverse transcribed, so expressed TCRB transcripts were sequenced. Some clones are missing from TCRdb's copy, which holds only in-frame ones; the method was immunoSEQ multiplex PCR. The table includes around 250,000 clones, about 26% detected once. The sample comprised central memory CD4+ T cells from blood. Receptors were obtained from a man between 25 and 39 years old in good health.

The chain joins TRBV23-1 to TRBJ2-7, with D perhaps TRBD1 (6 bases). TRBV23-1 is reported as an ORF; its role is uncertain. The CDR3 is 14 amino acids. V lost 4 bases, J lost 5 bases, and 15 bases lay in between. Here the CDR3 DNA reads TGCGCCAGCAGTCCACCCGGGACACAAAACGAGCAGTACTTC. Its protein is CASSPPGTQNEQYF.

The chain carries TRBV7-9 and TRBJ1-5; D remains ambiguous. CDR1 and CDR2 (germline): SEHNR, FQNEAQ (reference sequence). The length of the CDR3 is 14 residues. V lost 4 bases, J lost 5 bases, and 12 bases lay in between. CDR3 residues: CASSSRTEDQPQHF. As DNA, the CDR3 is TGTGCCAGCAGCTCCCGGACGGAGGATCAGCCCCAGCATTTT.

This clone was counted between two and nine times. The rearrangement uses TRBV5-6 and TRBJ2-1, with unresolved D. Germline V CDR1 and CDR2: SGHDT, YYEEEE. The CDR3 has 14 amino acids. V was pared by 0 bases and J by 9 bases, with 13 bases between. CDR3 sequence (DNA): TGTGCCAGCAGCTTGGCTCCAGAAGGTGGTGAGCAGTTCTTC. Translating gives CASSLAPEGGEQFF. Variable domain in full (rest from reference TRBV5-6 and TRBJ2-1): DAGVTQSPTHLIKTRGQQVTLRCSPKSGHDTVSWYQQALGQGPQFIFQYYEEEERQRGNFPDRFSGHQFPNYSSELNVNALLLGDSALYLCASSLAPEGGEQFFGPGTRLTVL.

The sample holds one count of this clone. V and J are TRBV30 and TRBJ1-4; no definite D call. The CDR3 is 10 amino acids. The germline V and J ends were trimmed by 3 bases and 8 bases, with 4 bases remaining between them. Germline lookup yields CDR1 GTSNPN and CDR2 SVGIG (reference sequence). The CDR3, as DNA: TGTGCCTGGAGACAGGAAAAACTGTTTTTT. Protein: CAWRQEKLFF.

Here the CDR3 reads CASSPNSNTEAFF. In DNA form, the CDR3 reads TGTGCCAGCTCACCAAACAGTAACACTGAAGCTTTCTTT. The chain is built from TRBV18 and TRBJ1-1; D gene uncertain. Germline V gene sequence: CDR1 KGHSH, CDR2 LQKENI. This CDR3 is built from 13 residues. The ends were cut back, 2 bases at V and 2 bases at J, with 6 bases in the middle. Variable domain in full (rest from reference TRBV18 and TRBJ1-1): NAGVMQNPRHLVRRRGQEARLRCSPMKGHSHVYWYRQLPEEGLKFMVYLQKENIIDESGMPKERFSAEFPKEGPSILRIQQVVRGDSAAYFCASSPNSNTEAFFGQGTRLTVV.

This clone was observed a few times. The genes are TRBV19 and TRBJ2-5; D may correspond to TRBD1 or TRBD2 (5 bases each). V was clipped by 5 bases and J by 5 bases, with 12 bases between them. The length of the CDR3 is 13 residues. Germline V CDR1 and CDR2: LNHDA, SQIVND (reference sequence). The CDR3 bases are TGTGCCAGTAGTGCCGGGAAGGGGGAGACCCAGTACTTC. Translating gives CASSAGKGETQYF.

This sequence joins TRBV5-1 and TRBJ1-1; D is undetermined. The CDR3 totals 13 residues. The V and J ends lost 0 bases and 3 bases respectively, with 6 bases between them. CDR1 is SGHRS, CDR2 YFSETQ, per germline. Written as DNA, the CDR3 is TGCGCCAGCAGCTTGGGGGAAGACACTGAAGCTTTCTTT. It yields the protein CASSLGEDTEAFF.

This clone was detected many times. The chain couples TRBV7-8 to TRBJ2-1; D remains ambiguous. The V and J ends lost 5 bases and 5 bases respectively, with 16 bases between them. The CDR3 covers 15 residues. CDR1 and CDR2 from the germline V gene are SGHVS and FQNEAQ. In nucleotides, the CDR3 is TGTGCCAGCAGCCCCTACTCGGCGGATCACAATGAGCAGTTCTTC. It codes for CASSPYSADHNEQFF. The whole variable domain, remainder taken from reference TRBV7-8 and TRBJ2-1, is GAGVSQSPRYKVAKRGQDVALRCDPISGHVSLFWYQQALGQGPEFLTYFQNEAQLDKSGLPSDRFFAERPEGSVSTLKIQRTQQEDSAVYLCASSPYSADHNEQFFGPGTRLTVL.

This clone showed up just a few times. The CDR3 DNA sequence: TGTGCCACCAGCAAAACAGGGAGCAATCAGCCCCAGCATTTT. This gives the protein CATSKTGSNQPQHF. The chain combines TRBV15 with TRBJ1-5; D is perhaps TRBD1 (6 bases). V was clipped by 4 bases and J by 1 base, with 8 bases between them. CDR3 length: 14 amino acids. The germline gives CDR1 LNHNV, CDR2 YYDKDF (reference sequence).

This clone turned up a few times. Written as DNA, the CDR3 is TGCAGTGCCTGGTGGAAAACTGAAGCTTTCTTT. Its protein product is CSAWWKTEAFF. The genes are TRBV20-1 and TRBJ1-1; D gene ambiguous. The CDR3 extends over 11 amino acids. The germline CDR1 and CDR2 sequences are DFQATT and SNEGSKA (reference sequence). Trimming took 6 bases from V and 5 from J, leaving 10 bases between them.